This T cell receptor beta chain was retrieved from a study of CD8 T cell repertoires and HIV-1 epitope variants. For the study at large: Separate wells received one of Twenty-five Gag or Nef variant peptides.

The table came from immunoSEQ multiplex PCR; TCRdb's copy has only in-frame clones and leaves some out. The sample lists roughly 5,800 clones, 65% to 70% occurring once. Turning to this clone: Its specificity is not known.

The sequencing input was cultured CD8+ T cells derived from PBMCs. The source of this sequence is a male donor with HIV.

In DNA, the CDR3 is TGTGCCAGCAGCTTGGATCGCACAGATACGCAGTATTTT. This encodes CASSLDRTDTQYF. The chain uses TRBV7-3 and TRBJ2-3, with D uncertain. This CDR3 spans 13 amino acids. The ends were cut back, 3 bases at V and 1 base at J, with 5 bases in the middle. From germline, CDR1 is SGHTA and CDR2 FQGTGA.